Listed below are T cell receptor beta chains from one sample, sequenced in a study of T cell repertoires in cytomegalovirus infection. Their antigen targets remain unknown. TCRdb redid the calling of the reads with MiXCR, one entry per CDR3 protein. The sample has hundreds of thousands of distinct CDR3 sequences, 32% seen once. The sequences come from cultured CD8+ T cells from PBMCs, collected from culture after CMV antigen stimulation. These receptors were collected from a human donor in good health (CMV status not recorded). Some clones in this sample may be carry-over from other donors' samples. CDR3s include the opening cysteine and the closing phenylalanine or tryptophan. The D gene is left open where the match is weak. Size tells how often a clone was seen (once, few, many) or the class of an expanded clone, and some rows leave it out.

-,TRBV28,TRBJ1-1,14,-,CASSQIGPNTEAFF,TGTGCCAGCAGCCAAATCGGGCCGAACACTGAAGCTTTCTTT
few,TRBV2,TRBJ2-4,17,TRBD1,CASSSFRDSLAKNIQYF,TGTGCCAGCAGCTCATTCCGGGACAGCTTAGCCAAAAACATTCAGTACTTC
few,TRBV14,TRBJ2-1,15,TRBD2,CASSQPGLGDNEQFF,TGTGCCAGCAGCCAACCCGGACTAGGCGACAATGAGCAGTTCTTC
-,TRBV4-1,TRBJ1-2,18,TRBD1,CASSQVTPGQGANYGYTF,TGCGCCAGCAGCCAAGTCACCCCAGGACAGGGAGCTAACTATGGCTACACCTTC
once,TRBV6-2/TRBV6-3,TRBJ2-5,13,-,CASEGGVSETQYF,TGTGCCAGCGAGGGGGGGGTCTCAGAGACCCAGTACTTC
-,TRBV5-4,TRBJ1-1,12,-,CASSLAYEEAFF,TGTGCCAGCAGCTTGGCGTACGAGGAAGCTTTCTTT
once,TRBV10-3,TRBJ2-5,11,-,CATRDSQDQYF,TGTGCCACGCGGGACAGTCAAGACCAGTACTTC
many,TRBV7-2,TRBJ1-2,11,-,CAKLTVYGYTF,TGTGCCAAGTTGACGGTCTATGGCTACACCTTC
-,TRBV28,TRBJ2-5,14,-,CASSLRNQQETQYF,TGTGCCAGCAGTTTAAGAAACCAGCAAGAGACCCAGTACTTC
-,TRBV29-1,TRBJ1-2,12,TRBD1,CSGRTGGNGYTF,TGCAGCGGGCGGACAGGGGGAAATGGCTACACCTTC
-,TRBV6-5,TRBJ1-5,13,-,CASSYLTVQPQHF,TGTGCCAGCAGTTACCTGACAGTTCAGCCCCAGCATTTT
-,TRBV12-3/TRBV12-4,TRBJ1-2,13,-,CASSLRSLYGYTF,TGTGCCAGCAGTCTCCGGAGCCTTTATGGCTACACCTTC
-,TRBV11-1,TRBJ2-2,17,TRBD2,CASSPRLAVIRTGELFF,TGTGCCAGCAGCCCCCGACTAGCGGTTATCAGAACCGGGGAGCTGTTTTTT
-,TRBV12-3/TRBV12-4,TRBJ2-1,15,-,CASSLFTGDYNEQFF,TGTGCCAGCAGTTTATTTACCGGGGACTACAATGAGCAGTTCTTC
-,TRBV24-1,TRBJ2-3,17,-,CAISDAGPVFGTDTQYF,TGTGCCATCAGTGATGCGGGGCCGGTCTTTGGTACAGATACGCAGTATTTT
-,TRBV12-3/TRBV12-4,TRBJ2-3,15,TRBD1,CANSKPGQGASTQYF,TGTGCCAACAGCAAACCGGGACAGGGGGCGTCTACGCAGTATTTT
few,TRBV7-6,TRBJ2-1,12,-,CASRGGADEQFF,TGTGCCAGCAGGGGAGGTGCGGACGAGCAGTTCTTC
-,TRBV7-3,TRBJ2-3,13,-,CANSFTGTDTQYF,TGTGCCAACAGCTTTACAGGTACAGATACGCAGTATTTT
few,TRBV4-1,TRBJ2-1,17,-,CASSQDSPKSSYNEQFF,TGCGCCAGCAGCCAAGATAGCCCGAAAAGCTCCTACAATGAGCAGTTCTTC
-,TRBV4-2,TRBJ2-3,15,-,CASSQEGSFTDTQYF,TGTGCCAGCAGCCAAGAGGGGTCCTTCACAGATACGCAGTATTTT
-,TRBV27,TRBJ1-4,13,-,CASSLLDGEKLFF,TGTGCCAGCAGTTTACTTGACGGTGAAAAACTGTTTTTT
few,TRBV4-1,TRBJ2-3,12,-,CASIGPGDTQYF,TGCGCCAGCATAGGCCCAGGAGATACGCAGTATTTT
-,TRBV12-3/TRBV12-4,TRBJ1-1,14,TRBD1,CASTATGGFTEAFF,TGTGCCAGCACCGCGACAGGGGGCTTCACTGAAGCTTTCTTT
-,TRBV5-3,TRBJ2-7,13,-,CASTGEEWYEQYF,TGTGCCAGCACCGGGGAGGAATGGTACGAGCAGTACTTC
few,TRBV6-1,TRBJ1-5,15,TRBD1,CASSETGDRNQPQHF,TGTGCCAGCAGTGAGACAGGGGATCGCAATCAGCCCCAGCATTTT
many,TRBV7-9,TRBJ2-7,13,-,CASSPKIWDEQYF,TGTGCCAGCAGCCCTAAGATCTGGGACGAGCAGTACTTC